A single count supports the clone carrying this T cell receptor (beta chain). This entry is derived from a study of blood T cell repertoires in COVID-19. Sequencing was performed with immunoSEQ multiplex PCR; in TCRdb, only in-frame clones are kept and a portion is missing. The sample holds more than 95,000 clones; about 76% are singletons and the top ten take 37%. The CDR3 is made up of 15 amino acids. J was trimmed by 7 bases and V by 1 base; bases with no gene match: 5. Germline V CDR1 and CDR2: LNHNV, YYDKDF (reference sequence). Sequencing was carried out using peripheral blood. The chain uses TRBV15 and TRBJ2-1; 9 bases align to TRBD1. This receptor was obtained from a man at least 80 years old with acute or convalescent COVID-19. In DNA form, the CDR3 reads TGTGCCACCAGCAGAGGGCGGGACAGGGTTAATGAGCAGTTCTTC. It is translated as CATSRGRDRVNEQFF.